A single sample gave rise to the 7 T cell receptor beta chains below, sequenced in a study of chemoradiotherapy in HPV16-positive cancers. Measured with immunoSEQ multiplex PCR; TCRdb has only the in-frame clones, and not every one. This table holds several thousand clones, about 89% found once. Sequenced material: tumor tissue, taken from a patient who underwent chemoradiotherapy. These receptors were taken from a human donor with HPV-associated anogenital cancer.

V is TRBV9 and J is TRBJ2-1, with 8 positions matching TRBD2. The CDR3 runs to 14 residues. The junction had 9 bases not matched to a gene; V was cut back by 5 bases and J by 8 bases. Germline V gene sequence: CDR1 SGDLS, CDR2 YYNGEE. The CDR3 is CASRPQSGSYEQFF. The DNA for the CDR3 is TGTGCCAGCAGACCCCAGAGCGGGAGCTATGAGCAGTTCTTC. The full variable domain, its missing parts supplied by reference TRBV9 and TRBJ2-1, is DSGVTQTPKHLITATGQRVTLRCSPRSGDLSVYWYQQSLDQGLQFLIQYYNGEERAKGNILERFSAQQFPDLHSELNLSSLELGDSALYFCASRPQSGSYEQFFGPGTRLTVL.

The chain links TRBV5-1 to TRBJ1-1; the D gene is possibly TRBD1 (5 bases). The CDR3 sequence is 16 residues long. The germline V and J ends were trimmed by 3 bases and 7 bases, with 22 bases remaining between them. Germline V CDR1 and CDR2: SGHRS, YFSETQ. The CDR3, as DNA: TGCGCCAGCAGCTCGGAGTTGGGACGTGATGGGGGTGAAGCTTTCTTT. Translation: CASSSELGRDGGEAFF.

This clone occurred once. The rearrangement joins TRBV7-9 to TRBJ2-3, with D tentatively TRBD2 (5 bases). Per the germline V gene, CDR1 is SEHNR and CDR2 is FQNEAQ (reference sequence). The CDR3 is made up of 13 amino acids. Trimming removed 3 bases at V and 6 bases at J, with 10 bases between. CDR3 DNA sequence: TGTGCCAGCAGCTTCAAGGAGGTGGATACGCAGTATTTT. Protein: CASSFKEVDTQYF.

The chain employs TRBV29-1 and TRBJ2-1; 9 nucleotides align to TRBD2. This CDR3 contains 14 residues. Germline loops: CDR1 SQVTM, CDR2 ANQGSEA. The trim removed 3 bases at V and 7 bases at J, leaving 7 bases unmatched. The CDR3 DNA reads TGCAGCGTTGAGGAGCGGGAGGAAAATAATGAGCAGTTCTTC. Its translation is CSVEEREENNEQFF.

Concerning this clone: The junction departs from the called germline gene at one end, perhaps through a read error. This sequence joins TRBV5-4 and TRBJ2-2; 8 positions match TRBD2. CDR3 length: 16 residues. CDR1 and CDR2 (germline): SGHNT, YYREEE (reference sequence). The DNA for the CDR3 is TGTGCCAGCGGCTTGGCGGCGGGAGGTGGCACCGGGGAGCTGTTTTTT. Encoded protein: CASGLAAGGGTGELFF.

The gene calls are TRBV5-1 and TRBJ2-3; TRBD2 agrees at 7 bases. This CDR3 has 16 residues. V shed 0 bases and J 6 bases; nucleotides not matched to a gene: 10. The germline CDR1 and CDR2 sequences are SGHRS and YFSETQ. The CDR3 loop reads CASSLAGRGDADTQYF. The CDR3 DNA is TGCGCCAGCAGCTTGGCGGGACGGGGGGACGCGGATACGCAGTATTTT. The full variable domain, rest sourced from reference TRBV5-1 and TRBJ2-3, is KAGVTQTPRYLIKTRGQQVTLSCSPISGHRSVSWYQQTPGQGLQFLFEYFSETQRNKGNFPGRFSGRQFSNSRSEMNVSTLELGDSALYLCASSLAGRGDADTQYFGPGTRLTVL.

The V and J genes are TRBV5-6 and TRBJ2-7; 9 positions match TRBD1. V was clipped by 6 bases and J by 6 bases; unmatched bases: 10. The CDR3 has 14 residues. The germline V gene encodes CDR1 SGHDT and CDR2 YYEEEE. The CDR3 sequence: CASTTWDRVGEQYF. CDR3 nucleotides: TGTGCCAGCACCACCTGGGACAGGGTTGGCGAGCAGTACTTC. The full variable domain, with the rest looked up from reference TRBV5-6 and TRBJ2-7, is DAGVTQSPTHLIKTRGQQVTLRCSPKSGHDTVSWYQQALGQGPQFIFQYYEEEERQRGNFPDRFSGHQFPNYSSELNVNALLLGDSALYLCASTTWDRVGEQYFGPGTRLTVT.